A single sample is the source of the 12 T cell receptor beta chains below, sequenced in a study of cytomegalovirus exposure and HLA in healthy donors. Use of 60 Vbeta and 13 Jbeta primers characterized the PCR. The assay was immunoSEQ multiplex PCR, and TCRdb's table has in-frame clones only and misses some. The top ten hold under 2.5% of the sample, which has hundreds of thousands of clones, around 65% seen once. Sequences were obtained from PBMCs. The receptor set was obtained from a female donor in good health and CMV-seronegative.

The chain employs TRBV19 and TRBJ2-1, with a tentative D call TRBD1 (8 bases). V lost 7 bases to trimming and J lost 2 bases, with 15 bases between them. The length of the CDR3 is 15 residues. The V gene's germline CDR1 is LNHDA and CDR2 SQIVND (reference sequence). The CDR3 reads CASTQQGGTYNEQFF. The CDR3 coding sequence is TGTGCCAGTACCCAACAGGGGGGGACCTACAATGAGCAGTTCTTC. The full variable domain, its missing parts supplied by reference TRBV19 and TRBJ2-1, is DGGITQSPKYLFRKEGQNVTLSCEQNLNHDAMYWYRQDPGQGLRLIYYSQIVNDFQKGDIAEGYSVSREKKESFPLTVTSAQKNPTAFYLCASTQQGGTYNEQFFGPGTRLTVL.

The rearrangement links TRBV28 to TRBJ2-2, with 13 bases aligning to TRBD2. Germline assignment: CDR1 MDHEN and CDR2 SYDVKM. V was pared by 3 bases and J by 6 bases, with 16 bases of the junction left unmatched. CDR3 length equals 20 residues. The CDR3 sequence: CASSFSRTSGSLVRAGELFF. CDR3 sequence (DNA): TGTGCCAGCAGTTTTTCCAGGACTAGCGGGAGTCTTGTCAGGGCCGGGGAGCTGTTTTTT.

This clone appeared a few times. The CDR3, as DNA: TGTGCCAGCAGGGTGCGAGGGCAAGTAGATACGCAGTATTTT. This gives the protein CASRVRGQVDTQYF. V and J are TRBV6-5 and TRBJ2-3; D may be TRBD2 (5 bases). Germline lookup yields CDR1 MNHEY and CDR2 SVGAGI. The CDR3 loop spans 14 amino acids. The germline V and J ends were trimmed by 6 bases and 5 bases, with 15 bases remaining between them.

This clone was picked up one time. The V call is TRBV19, the J call TRBJ2-5; D perhaps matches TRBD1 (6 bases). The CDR3 loop spans 15 amino acids. Trimming took 1 base from V and 5 from J, leaving 14 bases between them. Germline assignment: CDR1 LNHDA and CDR2 SQIVND (reference sequence). The CDR3 here is CASSIAQGKGETQYF. CDR3 sequence (DNA): TGTGCCAGTAGTATAGCGCAGGGGAAGGGGGAGACCCAGTACTTC.

CDR3 sequence (DNA): TGTGCCAGCAGCTTAATTACTAGCGGAATATACAATGAGCAGTTCTTC. It codes for CASSLITSGIYNEQFF. The chain uses TRBV11-2 and TRBJ2-1, with 8 nucleotides matching TRBD2. Germline V gene lookup returns CDR1 SGHAT and CDR2 FQNNGV. The length of the CDR3 is 16 residues. The ends lost 2 bases at V and 4 bases at J; junction bases unmatched: 7.

This clone has only one observation. The chain uses TRBV21-1 and TRBJ2-3; the D call of TRBD1 is as the table states it, not checked on the DNA. TRBV21-1 is classified as a pseudogene. CDR3 length: 15 amino acids. This chain's CDR3 is CASSDGDRGTDTQYF. The CDR3 nucleotides read TGTGCCAGCAGCGATGGGGACAGGGGCACAGATACGCAGTATTTT.

The chain employs TRBV10-3 and TRBJ2-1; D unclear. Between the trimmed V and J ends, which lost 6 bases and 8 bases, there was a span of 8 bases. Germline CDR1 reads ENHRY; CDR2 reads SYGVKD. The CDR3 spans 11 residues. Here the CDR3 reads CAISLDDEQFF. CDR3 nucleotide sequence: TGTGCCATCAGCCTAGACGATGAGCAGTTCTTC.

J is TRBJ2-5 and V is TRBV7-9; 9 nucleotides agree with TRBD1. This CDR3 region has 16 residues. Germline V gives CDR1 SEHNR, CDR2 FQNEAQ (reference sequence). The trim removed 5 bases at V and 4 bases at J, leaving 11 bases unmatched. As DNA, the CDR3 is TGTGCCAGCAGCCGAAGGGGGCCGACAGGGGGAGAGACCCAGTACTTC. It codes for CASSRRGPTGGETQYF.

This clone came up a few times. This chain uses TRBV2 with TRBJ2-4; 7 bases are a match to TRBD2. The CDR3 consists of 17 residues. Germline loops: CDR1 SNHLY, CDR2 FYNNEI. The J segment lost 1 base and the V segment lost 1 base, leaving 7 bases of the junction unmatched. The CDR3 reads CASSEGWEGPAKNIQYF. The CDR3 bases are TGTGCCAGCAGTGAAGGATGGGAGGGTCCGGCCAAAAACATTCAGTACTTC.

This clone appeared a few times. V is TRBV15 and J is TRBJ2-1; TRBD1 agrees at 7 bases. V shed 5 bases and J 2 bases; nucleotides not matched to a gene: 3. Germline V gene lookup returns CDR1 LNHNV and CDR2 YYDKDF (reference sequence). This CDR3 has 14 residues. In nucleotides, the CDR3 is TGTGCCACCAGCCAAACAGGGGCCTACAATGAGCAGTTCTTC. The encoded protein is CATSQTGAYNEQFF. The entire variable domain, with the rest obtained from reference TRBV15 and TRBJ2-1, is as follows: DAMVIQNPRYQVTQFGKPVTLSCSQTLNHNVMYWYQQKSSQAPKLLFHYYDKDFNNEADTPDNFQSRRPNTSFCFLDIRSPGLGDTAMYLCATSQTGAYNEQFFGPGTRLTVL.

About this clone itself: Other DNA variants within this sample encode the same CDR3. The chain recombines TRBV5-1 with TRBJ2-2; D uncertain. Trimming removed 0 bases from V and 1 base from J, with 7 bases in between. Germline-derived CDR1 and CDR2 are SGHRS and YFSETQ. The CDR3 runs to 15 residues. The CDR3 DNA is TGCGCCAGCAGCTTGGTTGGCGGGAACACCGGGGAGCTGTTTTTT. Its translation is CASSLVGGNTGELFF.

The rearrangement joins TRBV10-1 to TRBJ2-3; 8 nucleotides match TRBD2. With V trimmed by 5 bases and J by 4 bases, 5 bases remained unmatched. Germline V gene lookup returns CDR1 WNHNN and CDR2 SYGVQD (reference sequence). The CDR3 consists of 14 residues. The CDR3 DNA follows: TGCGCCAGCAGTAGCGGGAGATCAGCAGATACGCAGTATTTT. Its protein is CASSSGRSADTQYF.